These T cell receptor beta chains were read from a single sample in a study of Ad26.COV2.S vaccination and SARS-CoV-2 variants. Data came from immunoSEQ multiplex PCR; TCRdb stores just in-frame clones and leaves some out. Of 350,000 to 400,000 clones in the sample, around 91% were seen once. Here the sequenced sample was peripheral blood, taken in a trial of Ad26.COV2.S vaccine versus placebo. These receptors came from a person between 18 and 59 years old who received the Ad26.COV2.S COVID-19 vaccine or a placebo. Both conserved end residues are trimmed from each CDR3.

v_call,cdr3_aa
TRBV27,ASSGRDLPGVYEQY
TRBV9,ASSGGAAGNTEAF
TRBV30,AVTRATNEKLF
TRBV11-3,ASSLDGDEQY
TRBV6-1,ASSEATSGSYEQY
TRBV3-1/TRBV3-2,ASSLTSGRAIYNEQF
TRBV6-5,ASSYGQARTDTQY
TRBV6-5,ASSRDRSTDTQY
TRBV2,ASSEKNPNTGELF
TRBV27,ASSLRTGKDIYGYT
TRBV27,ASSPLRDGPHTDTQY
TRBV28,ASSLAGIGGNTIY
TRBV5-1,ASSLMGVTSPLH
TRBV3-1/TRBV3-2,ASSPYPLAGGPFTDTQY
TRBV28,ASRPGQGVGGYT
TRBV12-5,ASGSDEQGLAGRTYNEQF
TRBV24-1,ATPWCRQPQH
TRBV19,ASSTVSAPPYNEQF
TRBV6-5,ATLGLAGVGELF
TRBV6-4,ASSGSPGNIQY
TRBV5-1,ASSPTGGREQY
TRBV5-6,ASSYTTNTGELF
TRBV6-1,ASSETGAVVYEQY
TRBV10-3,AIKRLAGGPGANVLT
TRBV19,ASSLRTAPYEQY
TRBV18,ASSTSGSQETQY
TRBV6-2/TRBV6-3,ASSYARENTEAF
TRBV5-5,ASSSRDRGLGEKLF
TRBV21-1,ASSKVWSSQETQY
TRBV9,ASSDSSGRGETQY
TRBV5-4,ASSPGFGREGEKLF
TRBV3-1/TRBV3-2,ASSQGTTHGYT
TRBV10-1,ASIQVDSYNSPLH
TRBV9,ASSPTGALTEAF